The TCR beta chain described here comes from a study of CD8+CD57+ T cells in acquired aplastic anemia. Study at large: Isolated CD4+ and CD8+ cells, once sorted, yielded DNA averaging roughly 3.4 ug. Study results and limitations: Between patients and controls, roughly 29 CD8+ CDR3 sequences were found in common.

CDR1 is SGHTA and CDR2 is FQGNSA in the germline V gene. With V trimmed by 5 bases and J by 7 bases, 6 bases remained unmatched. This CDR3 comprises 15 residues. Patients chosen for sequencing had CD8+CD57+ cells that had expanded, as shown by flow cytometry. TCR beta VDJ and CDR3 profiles were obtained from a genomic DNA template. A single record per CDR3 protein comes from TCRdb applying MiXCR to the reads. The table lists about 160,000 distinct CDR3 sequences, around 47% of them singletons, with roughly 3.5% in the top ten. This clonotype was observed many times. As yet, its antigen is unknown. The rearrangement uses TRBV7-2 and TRBJ1-6, with 9 bases lining up with TRBD1. The sequenced material came from sorted CD4+, CD8+, or CD8+CD57+ T cells (not recorded which) from PBMCs. The sequence was obtained from a human donor with aplastic anemia. CDR3 sequence: CASSPDRGYNSPLHF. CDR3 nucleotide sequence: TGTGCCAGCAGCCCAGACAGGGGGTACAATTCACCCCTCCACTTT.